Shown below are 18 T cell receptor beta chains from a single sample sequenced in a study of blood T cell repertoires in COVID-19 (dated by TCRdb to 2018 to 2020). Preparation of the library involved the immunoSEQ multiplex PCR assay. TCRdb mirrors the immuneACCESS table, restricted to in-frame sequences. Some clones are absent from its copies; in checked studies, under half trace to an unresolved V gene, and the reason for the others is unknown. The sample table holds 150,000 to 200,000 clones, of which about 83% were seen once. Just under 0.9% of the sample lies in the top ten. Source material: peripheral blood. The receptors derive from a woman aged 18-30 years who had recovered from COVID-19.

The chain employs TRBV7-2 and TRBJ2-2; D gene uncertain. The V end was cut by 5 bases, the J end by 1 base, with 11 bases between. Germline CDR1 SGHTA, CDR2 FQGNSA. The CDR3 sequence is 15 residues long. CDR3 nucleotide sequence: TGTGCCAGCAGCCGCAGTTACCTGAACACCGGGGAGCTGTTTTTT. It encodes CASSRSYLNTGELFF.

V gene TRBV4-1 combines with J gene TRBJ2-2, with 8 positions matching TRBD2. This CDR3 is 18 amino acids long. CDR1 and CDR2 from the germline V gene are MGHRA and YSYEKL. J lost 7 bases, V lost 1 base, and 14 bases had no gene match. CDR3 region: CASSQASLAGLVIGELFF. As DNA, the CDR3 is TGCGCCAGCAGCCAAGCGTCCTTAGCGGGACTAGTAATCGGGGAGCTGTTTTTT.

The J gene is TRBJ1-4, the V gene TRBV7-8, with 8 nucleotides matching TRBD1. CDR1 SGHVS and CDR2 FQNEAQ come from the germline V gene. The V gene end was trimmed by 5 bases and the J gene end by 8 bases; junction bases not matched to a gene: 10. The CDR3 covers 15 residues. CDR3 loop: CASSRSGRGPEKLFF. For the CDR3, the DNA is TGTGCCAGCAGCCGCAGCGGCAGGGGGCCCGAAAAACTGTTTTTT.

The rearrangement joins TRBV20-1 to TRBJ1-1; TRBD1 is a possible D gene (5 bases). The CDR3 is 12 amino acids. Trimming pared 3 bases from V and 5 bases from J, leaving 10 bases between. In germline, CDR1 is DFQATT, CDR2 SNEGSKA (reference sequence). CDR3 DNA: TGCAGTGCTAGTGCAGGGTTGACTGAAGCTTTCTTT. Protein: CSASAGLTEAFF.

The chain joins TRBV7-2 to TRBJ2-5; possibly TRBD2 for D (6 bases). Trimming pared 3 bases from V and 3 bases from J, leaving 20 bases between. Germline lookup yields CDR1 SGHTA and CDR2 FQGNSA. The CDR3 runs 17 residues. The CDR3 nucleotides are TGTGCCAGCAGCTTTCGGGGGACGGGAGTTAAGAAAGAGACCCAGTACTTC. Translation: CASSFRGTGVKKETQYF. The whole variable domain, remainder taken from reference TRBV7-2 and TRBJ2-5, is GAGVSQSPSNKVTEKGKDVELRCDPISGHTALYWYRQSLGQGLEFLIYFQGNSAPDKSGLPSDRFSAERTGGSVSTLTIQRTQQEDSAVYLCASSFRGTGVKKETQYFGPGTRLLVL.

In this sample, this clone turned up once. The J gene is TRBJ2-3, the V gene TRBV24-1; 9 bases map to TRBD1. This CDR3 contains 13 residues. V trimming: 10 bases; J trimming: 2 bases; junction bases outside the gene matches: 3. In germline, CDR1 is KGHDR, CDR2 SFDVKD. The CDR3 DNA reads TGTGCCACGGGACAGGGAGCCACAGATACGCAGTATTTT. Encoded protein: CATGQGATDTQYF.

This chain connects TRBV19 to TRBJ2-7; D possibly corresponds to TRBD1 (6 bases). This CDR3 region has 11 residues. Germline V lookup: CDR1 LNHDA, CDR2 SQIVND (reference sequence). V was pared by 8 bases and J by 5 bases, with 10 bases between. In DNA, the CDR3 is TGTGCCAGTCAGGGGTCCGACGAGCAGTACGTC. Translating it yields CASQGSDEQYV.

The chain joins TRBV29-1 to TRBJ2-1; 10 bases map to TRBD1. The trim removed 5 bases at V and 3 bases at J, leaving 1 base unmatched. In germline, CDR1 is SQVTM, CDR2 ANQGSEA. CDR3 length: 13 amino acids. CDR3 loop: CSVRTGGYNEQFF. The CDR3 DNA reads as TGCAGCGTTCGGACAGGGGGCTACAATGAGCAGTTCTTC.

CDR3 sequence: CASPDSTGTRNTEAFF. CDR3 nucleotide sequence: TGTGCCAGCCCTGATTCGACAGGGACGAGAAACACTGAAGCTTTCTTT. The rearrangement joins TRBV25-1 to TRBJ1-1; 7 bases line up with TRBD1. With V trimmed by 8 bases and J by 2 bases, 14 bases remained unmatched. The CDR3 consists of 16 residues. Germline V lookup: CDR1 MGHDK, CDR2 SYGVNS. Looking up the rest from reference TRBV25-1 and TRBJ1-1 gives the full variable domain: EADIYQTPRYLVIGTGKKITLECSQTMGHDKMYWYQQDPGMELHLIHYSYGVNSTEKGDLSSESTVSRIRTEHFPLTLESARPSHTSQYLCASPDSTGTRNTEAFFGQGTRLTVV.

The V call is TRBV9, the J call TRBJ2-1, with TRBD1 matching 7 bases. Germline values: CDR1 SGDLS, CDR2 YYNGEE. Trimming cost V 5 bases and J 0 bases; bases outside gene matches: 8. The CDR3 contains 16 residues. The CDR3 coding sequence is TGTGCCAGCAGTCCTATCGGGGACAGCTCCTACAATGAGCAGTTCTTC. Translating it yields CASSPIGDSSYNEQFF.

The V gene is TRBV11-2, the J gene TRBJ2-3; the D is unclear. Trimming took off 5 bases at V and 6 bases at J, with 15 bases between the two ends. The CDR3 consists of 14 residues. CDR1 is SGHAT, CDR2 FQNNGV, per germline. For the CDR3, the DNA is TGTGCCAGCAGCCCGACGGTCCCCGGGGATACGCAGTATTTT. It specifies CASSPTVPGDTQYF.

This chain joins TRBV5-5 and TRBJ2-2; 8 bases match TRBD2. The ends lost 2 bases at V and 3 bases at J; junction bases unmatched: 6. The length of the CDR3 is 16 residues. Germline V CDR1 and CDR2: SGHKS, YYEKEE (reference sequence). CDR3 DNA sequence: TGTGCCAGCAGCTTAATGGGACTAGTAGACACCGGGGAGCTGTTTTTT. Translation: CASSLMGLVDTGELFF. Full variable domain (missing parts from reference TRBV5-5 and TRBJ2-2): DAGVTQSPTHLIKTRGQQVTLRCSPISGHKSVSWYQQVLGQGPQFIFQYYEKEERGRGNFPDRFSARQFPNYSSELNVNALLLGDSALYLCASSLMGLVDTGELFFGEGSRLTVL.

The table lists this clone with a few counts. CDR3 protein: CATTLKTGELFF. CDR3 coding DNA: TGTGCCACGACACTTAAAACCGGGGAGCTGTTTTTT. This sequence joins TRBV11-2 and TRBJ2-2; no firm D call. Germline CDR1 is SGHAT and CDR2 is FQNNGV. V was pared by 10 bases and J by 5 bases, with 11 bases between. The CDR3 is made up of 12 amino acids.

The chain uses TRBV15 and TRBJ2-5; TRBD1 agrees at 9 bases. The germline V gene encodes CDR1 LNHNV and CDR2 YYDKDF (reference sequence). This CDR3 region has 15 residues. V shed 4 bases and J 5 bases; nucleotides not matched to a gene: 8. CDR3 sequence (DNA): TGTGCCACCAGCAAGGGACAGGGACAGAGGGAGACCCAGTACTTC. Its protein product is CATSKGQGQRETQYF.

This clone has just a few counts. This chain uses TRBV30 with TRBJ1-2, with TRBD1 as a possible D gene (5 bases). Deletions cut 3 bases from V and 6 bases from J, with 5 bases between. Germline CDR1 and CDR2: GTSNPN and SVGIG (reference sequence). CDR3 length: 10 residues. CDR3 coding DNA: TGTGCCTGGAGGACAGATGGCTACACCTTC. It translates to CAWRTDGYTF.

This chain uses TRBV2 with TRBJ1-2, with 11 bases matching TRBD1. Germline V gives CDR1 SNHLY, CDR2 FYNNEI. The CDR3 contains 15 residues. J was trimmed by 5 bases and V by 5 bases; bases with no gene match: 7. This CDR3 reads CASSTSGTGGYGYTF. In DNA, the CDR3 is TGTGCCAGCAGTACCTCCGGGACAGGGGGTTATGGCTACACCTTC.

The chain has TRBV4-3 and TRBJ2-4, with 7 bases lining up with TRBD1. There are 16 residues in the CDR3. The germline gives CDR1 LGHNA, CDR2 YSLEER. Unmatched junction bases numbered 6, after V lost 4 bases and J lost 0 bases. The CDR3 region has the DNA TGCGCCAGCAGCCGAACTACAGGGGTAGCCAAAAACATTCAGTACTTC. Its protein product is CASSRTTGVAKNIQYF.

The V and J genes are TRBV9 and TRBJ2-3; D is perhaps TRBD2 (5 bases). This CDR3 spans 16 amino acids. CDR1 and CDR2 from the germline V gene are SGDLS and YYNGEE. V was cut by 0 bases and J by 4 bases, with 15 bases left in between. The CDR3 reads CASSVEGLARADTQYF. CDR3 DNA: TGTGCCAGCAGCGTAGAAGGCCTAGCTCGCGCAGATACGCAGTATTTT. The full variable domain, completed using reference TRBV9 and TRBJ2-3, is DSGVTQTPKHLITATGQRVTLRCSPRSGDLSVYWYQQSLDQGLQFLIQYYNGEERAKGNILERFSAQQFPDLHSELNLSSLELGDSALYFCASSVEGLARADTQYFGPGTRLTVL.